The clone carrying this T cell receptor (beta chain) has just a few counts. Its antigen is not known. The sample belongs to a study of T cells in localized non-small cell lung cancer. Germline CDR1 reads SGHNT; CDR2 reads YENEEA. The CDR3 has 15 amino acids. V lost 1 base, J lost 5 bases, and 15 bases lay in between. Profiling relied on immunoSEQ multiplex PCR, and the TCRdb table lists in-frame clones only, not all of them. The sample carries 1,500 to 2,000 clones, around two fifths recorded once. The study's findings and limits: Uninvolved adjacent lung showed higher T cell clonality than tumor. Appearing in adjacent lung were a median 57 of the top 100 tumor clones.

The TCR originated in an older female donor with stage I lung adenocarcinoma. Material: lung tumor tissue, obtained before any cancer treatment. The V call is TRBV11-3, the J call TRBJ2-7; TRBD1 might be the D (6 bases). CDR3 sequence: CASSLVQGRIDEQYF. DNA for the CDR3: TGTGCCAGCAGCTTAGTTCAGGGGAGAATCGACGAGCAGTACTTC.